The subject of this entry is one TCR beta chain. The antigen remains unidentified. TCRdb itself ran the reads through MiXCR, one entry per CDR3 protein. The data hold around 530,000 distinct CDR3 sequences, with 15% to 20% observed a single time. This sample stems from a study of T cell repertoires in cytomegalovirus infection. As for the study in general: Carrying CMV and the relevant HLA type showed in public TCR beta signatures. Study-level results: Carriers of CMV and the relevant HLA type were discriminated by public TCR beta frequency. HLA-C-restricted CMV-specific TCR beta clonotypes prevailed in the ex vivo response.

Sequenced material: CD8+ T cells from PBMCs. The TCR originated in a human donor in good health (CMV status not recorded). Some clones in this sample may be carry-over from other donors' samples.

The CDR3 region has the DNA TGCAGCGTCTACAGGGGGCGCATCGATGAGCAGTTCTTC. Translated, it gives CSVYRGRIDEQFF. The chain joins TRBV29-1 to TRBJ2-1, with 9 bases lining up with TRBD1. Losses at the gene ends were 6 bases for V and 8 bases for J; bases not matched to a gene: 8. The length of the CDR3 is 13 residues. Germline V gene sequence: CDR1 SQVTM, CDR2 ANQGSEA.